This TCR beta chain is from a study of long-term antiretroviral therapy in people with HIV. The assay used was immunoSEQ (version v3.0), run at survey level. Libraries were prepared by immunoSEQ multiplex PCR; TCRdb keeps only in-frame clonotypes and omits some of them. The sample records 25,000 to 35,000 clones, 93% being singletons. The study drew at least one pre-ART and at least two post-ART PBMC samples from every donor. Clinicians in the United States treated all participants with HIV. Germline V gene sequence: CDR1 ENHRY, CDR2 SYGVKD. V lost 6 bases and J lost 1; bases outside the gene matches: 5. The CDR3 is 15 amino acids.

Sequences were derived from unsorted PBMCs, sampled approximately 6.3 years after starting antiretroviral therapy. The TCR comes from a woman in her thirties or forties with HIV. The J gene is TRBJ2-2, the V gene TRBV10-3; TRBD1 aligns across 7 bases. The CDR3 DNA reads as TGTGCCATCAGACAAGACAGGGTGAACACCGGGGAGCTGTTTTTT. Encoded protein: CAIRQDRVNTGELFF.